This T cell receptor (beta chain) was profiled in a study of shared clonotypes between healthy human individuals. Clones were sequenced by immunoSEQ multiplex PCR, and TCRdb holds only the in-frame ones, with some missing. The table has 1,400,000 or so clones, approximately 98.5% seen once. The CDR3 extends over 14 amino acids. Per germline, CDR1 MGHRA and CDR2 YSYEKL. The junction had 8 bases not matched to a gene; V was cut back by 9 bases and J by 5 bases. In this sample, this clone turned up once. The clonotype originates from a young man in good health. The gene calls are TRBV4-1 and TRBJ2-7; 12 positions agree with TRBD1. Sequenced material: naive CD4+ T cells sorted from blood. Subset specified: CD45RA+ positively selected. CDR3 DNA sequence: TGCGCCAGTAGGCCGGGACAGGGGGCCGACGAGCAGTACTTC. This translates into CASRPGQGADEQYF.